This is a list of T cell receptor beta chains from one sample in a study of cytomegalovirus exposure and HLA in healthy donors. Sequenced by immunoSEQ multiplex PCR; TCRdb stores in-frame clones only, minus some. The table lists approximately 120,000 clones. Material: PBMCs. These TCRs come from a middle-aged man in good health and CMV-seronegative. CDR3s include the opening cysteine and the closing phenylalanine or tryptophan.

length | J | V | CDR3
19 | TRBJ1-4 | TRBV5-6 | CASSPQGGLVMETNEKLFF
14 | TRBJ2-7 | TRBV2 | CASSPGTAPYEQYF
17 | TRBJ2-3 | TRBV5-1 | CASSLFIGGSSTDTQYF
16 | TRBJ2-2 | TRBV7-8 | CASSLEPSGSPGELFF
13 | TRBJ2-1 | TRBV11-3 | CASSRETWDEQFF
17 | TRBJ2-6 | TRBV7-9 | CASSLVGVLSGANVLTF
18 | TRBJ2-1 | TRBV4-1 | CASSQVGRTPSSYNEQFF
14 | TRBJ1-2 | TRBV30 | CAWRAGVLNYGYTF
14 | TRBJ2-3 | TRBV5-8 | CASSLDFGTDTQYF
14 | TRBJ1-1 | TRBV2 | CASSSRATNTEAFF
15 | TRBJ2-1 | TRBV6-5 | CASRGGSGGGNEQFF
14 | TRBJ2-2 | TRBV7-9 | CASTTTSVTGELFF
16 | TRBJ1-1 | TRBV6-6 | CASSYSSLLRGTEAFF
14 | TRBJ2-7 | TRBV11-2 | CASSLVQGGYEQYF
15 | TRBJ2-5 | TRBV5-1 | CASSSFGTGEETQYF
15 | TRBJ1-3 | TRBV19 | CASSIVFGSGNTIYF
14 | TRBJ2-4 | TRBV5-1 | CASSHRDRGDIQYF
13 | TRBJ1-2 | TRBV6-5 | CASRTGQGYGYTF
14 | TRBJ2-5 | TRBV5-1 | CASSIRTVQETQYF
15 | TRBJ1-5 | TRBV19 | CASSIERVSNQPQHF
13 | TRBJ2-5 | TRBV29-1 | CSVEVGRQETQYF
13 | TRBJ2-5 | TRBV6-6 | CASGDRALETQYF
14 | TRBJ2-1 | TRBV11-3 | CASSLRGGLNEQFF
15 | TRBJ2-7 | TRBV11-3 | CASSSESGLSYEQYF
15 | TRBJ2-7 | TRBV9 | CASSASGTSQGEQYF
13 | TRBJ2-2 | TRBV28 | CASRAGNTGELFF
15 | TRBJ1-2 | TRBV5-1 | CASSLEGQGTRGYTF
13 | TRBJ2-3 | TRBV5-4 | CASSLQGTDTQYF
14 | TRBJ1-3 | TRBV7-9 | CASSLGGGGNTIYF
16 | TRBJ2-1 | TRBV7-2 | CASSPRGTTGYNEQFF
17 | TRBJ2-3 | TRBV28 | CASSSPYRQFDTDTQYF
14 | TRBJ2-2 | TRBV4-1 | CASSQAGDAGELFF
15 | TRBJ2-5 | TRBV27 | CASSLTWGEWETQYF
13 | TRBJ2-1 | TRBV5-1 | CASSLEGRDEQFF
16 | TRBJ1-1 | TRBV30 | CAWSVRGTGRNTEAFF